This T cell receptor beta chain was captured by sequencing in a study of a mutant IDH1 vaccine in newly diagnosed glioma. The V end was cut by 7 bases, the J end by 6 bases, with 13 bases between. CDR1 and CDR2 from the germline V gene are MNHEY and SMNVEV (reference sequence). The CDR3 is 13 amino acids. Time point specified: week 11, during vaccination. The investigators gave 300 ug of mutant IDH1 20-mer peptide in each vaccine dose, together with topical imiquimod. As for this clone: No antigen is known for it.

Regarding the study as a whole: Among patients, 93.3% showed immune responses induced by the vaccine.

Assay: immunoSEQ multiplex PCR; the TCRdb copy retains only in-frame clones and omits some. The repertoire holds 50,000 to 60,000 clones, with around 90% as singletons. The TCR originated in a man aged 45 to 65 with glioma. This chain uses TRBV27 with TRBJ2-1; TRBD1 is a possible D gene (6 bases). The sequenced sample was PBMCs, obtained from a glioma patient whose treatment included an IDH1 peptide vaccine. This CDR3 is CASTSKGGNEQFF. The CDR3 DNA sequence: TGTGCCAGCACCTCAAAAGGGGGCAATGAGCAGTTCTTC.